These 11 T cell receptor beta chains originate from one sample sequenced in a study of blood T cell repertoires in COVID-19. Here immunoSEQ multiplex PCR was the method, and the copy in TCRdb shows in-frame clones only, minus some. The sample has roughly 120,000 clones; approximately 90% are singletons. The sequenced sample consisted of peripheral blood. The receptors were sampled from a human donor with active COVID-19. The donor label of this sample is uncertain.

This clone was detected only once. The chain carries TRBV5-1 and TRBJ1-1; D gene unclear. The CDR3 contains 16 residues. Germline CDR1 reads SGHRS; CDR2 reads YFSETQ. V lost 2 bases and J 5 bases, leaving 19 bases between the germline ends. Here the CDR3 DNA reads TGCGCCAGCAGCTTCGCCTCGGACCCATGGGAGACTGAAGCTTTCTTT. It translates to CASSFASDPWETEAFF.

V usage is TRBV6-5 and J usage is TRBJ2-3; D is undetermined. The CDR3 totals 16 residues. Germline values: CDR1 MNHEY, CDR2 SVGAGI. V lost 2 bases, J lost 2 bases, and 14 bases lay in between. DNA of the CDR3: TGTGCCAGCAGTTACGATGGCAGTGAGGACACAGATACGCAGTATTTT. Protein product: CASSYDGSEDTDTQYF.

The V and J genes are TRBV6-4 and TRBJ1-3, with 12 bases that match TRBD1. CDR3 size: 20 residues. With V trimmed by 5 bases and J by 0 bases, 14 bases remained unmatched. From germline, CDR1 is MRHNA and CDR2 SNTAGT. This CDR3 reads CASSKLPGQGALFSGNTIYF. In DNA form, the CDR3 reads TGTGCCAGCAGTAAGCTTCCGGGACAGGGGGCCCTTTTCTCTGGAAACACCATATATTTT.

The chain uses TRBV19 and TRBJ2-3; D might be TRBD1 (8 bases). V lost 4 bases to trimming and J lost 2 bases, with 13 bases between them. Germline V gives CDR1 LNHDA, CDR2 SQIVND (reference sequence). The CDR3 is made up of 15 amino acids. CDR3 protein: CASSNRGGITDTQYF. CDR3 nucleotide sequence: TGTGCCAGTAGTAACAGGGGGGGAATCACAGATACGCAGTATTTT.

The chain employs TRBV24-1 and TRBJ2-2, with D perhaps TRBD1 (6 bases). The V gene's germline CDR1 is KGHDR and CDR2 SFDVKD. CDR3 length: 14 residues. V was clipped by 2 bases and J by 7 bases, with 10 bases between them. CDR3 nucleotide sequence: TGTGCCACCAGTGATTACAGGGCGATCGGGGAGCTGTTTTTT. Translation: CATSDYRAIGELFF.

The genes are TRBV5-4 and TRBJ2-1; a weak D match, TRBD2 (6 bases). Trimming shortened V by 4 bases and J by 14 bases, and 16 bases separated the two germline ends. The CDR3 contains 12 residues. CDR1 and CDR2 (germline): SGHNT, YYREEE (reference sequence). CDR3 sequence (DNA): TGTGCCAGCAGCACCGGGACTGCCGAGAAGTTCTTC. The encoded protein is CASSTGTAEKFF.

This clone was detected only a few times. The chain combines TRBV28 with TRBJ1-4, with TRBD1 identical over 11 bases. Germline trimming cut 6 bases from V and 7 bases from J; bases unmatched to any gene: 4. Germline V gives CDR1 MDHEN, CDR2 SYDVKM. The CDR3 covers 14 residues. CDR3 in DNA: TGTGCCAGCAGGGACAGGGGGCGTGCTGAAAAACTGTTTTTT. Translated, it gives CASRDRGRAEKLFF. The full variable domain, completed using reference TRBV28 and TRBJ1-4, is DVKVTQSSRYLVKRTGEKVFLECVQDMDHENMFWYRQDPGLGLRLIYFSYDVKMKEKGDIPEGYSVSREKKERFSLILESASTNQTSMYLCASRDRGRAEKLFFGSGTQLSVL.

V and J are TRBV28 and TRBJ2-5; TRBD2 matches 10 bases. This CDR3 contains 15 residues. The J segment lost 2 bases and the V segment lost 8 bases, leaving 8 bases of the junction unmatched. From germline, CDR1 is MDHEN and CDR2 SYDVKM. CDR3 bases: TGTGCCAGCGGAGCGGCTAGCGGGGGACAAGAGACCCAGTACTTC. Encoded protein: CASGAASGGQETQYF.

The chain links TRBV28 to TRBJ1-6; D is possibly TRBD1 (6 bases). The CDR3 is 17 amino acids. V lost 3 bases, J lost 13 bases, and 25 bases lay in between. The germline CDR1 and CDR2 sequences are MDHEN and SYDVKM. For the CDR3, the DNA is TGTGCCAGCAGTTTTGAACAGGGCGTTCTCGGGACCTCGCCCCTCCACTTT. This sequence encodes CASSFEQGVLGTSPLHF.

This chain uses TRBV5-4 with TRBJ1-1, with 8 bases that match TRBD1. This CDR3 comprises 16 residues. Germline CDR1 is SGHNT and CDR2 is YYREEE (reference sequence). Trimming took 3 bases from V and 1 from J; bases not matched to a gene: 8. The CDR3 sequence is CASSSAKTGENTEAFF. The DNA for the CDR3 is TGTGCCAGCAGCTCAGCTAAGACAGGGGAGAACACTGAAGCTTTCTTT.

The gene calls are TRBV7-2 and TRBJ1-1; 8 bases match TRBD1. The germline gives CDR1 SGHTA, CDR2 FQGNSA. The CDR3 sequence is 14 residues long. Trimming at V came to 5 bases and at J to 4 bases, leaving 6 bases not matched to a gene. DNA for the CDR3: TGTGCCAGCAGCACGACCACAGGGGGCACTGAAGCTTTCTTT. This codes for CASSTTTGGTEAFF.